This is a list of T cell receptor beta chains from one sample in a study of blood T cell repertoires in COVID-19. The data were produced by immunoSEQ multiplex PCR, yet TCRdb's version contains in-frame clones alone and is incomplete. The top ten clones hold under 4.5% of a sample with around 260,000 clones, about 86% of them seen once. The sequencing sample was made of PBMCs or T cells enriched from blood (not recorded which). The receptors originated from a man under 40 with acute COVID-19. CDR3s include the opening cysteine and the closing phenylalanine or tryptophan. A D gene is named only where the DNA matches it firmly. Expanded clones are given a class, and other clones once, few, many or no size at all.

d_call: NA; clone_size: NA; j_call: TRBJ1-2; v_call: TRBV30; cdr3_aa: CAWSAGDYGYTF; cdr3_nt: TGTGCCTGGAGTGCGGGGGACTATGGCTACACCTTC
d_call: NA; clone_size: NA; j_call: TRBJ1-3; v_call: TRBV19; cdr3_aa: CASSTDTYSGNTIYF; cdr3_nt: TGTGCCAGTAGTACCGACACTTACTCTGGAAACACCATATATTTT
d_call: NA; clone_size: NA; j_call: TRBJ1-1; v_call: TRBV19; cdr3_aa: CASDGGARAEAFF; cdr3_nt: TGTGCCAGTGACGGAGGGGCAAGGGCTGAAGCTTTCTTT
d_call: TRBD2; clone_size: NA; j_call: TRBJ2-1; v_call: TRBV5-4; cdr3_aa: CASSWTTSGEQFF; cdr3_nt: TGTGCCAGCAGCTGGACTACTAGCGGTGAGCAGTTCTTC
d_call: NA; clone_size: NA; j_call: TRBJ2-3; v_call: TRBV28; cdr3_aa: CASSPVPPGEDTQYF; cdr3_nt: TGTGCCAGCAGTCCGGTCCCCCCGGGTGAGGATACGCAGTATTTT
d_call: TRBD2; clone_size: many; j_call: TRBJ2-2; v_call: TRBV6-4; cdr3_aa: CASSPGGADTGELFF; cdr3_nt: TGTGCCAGCAGCCCCGGGGGGGCCGACACCGGGGAGCTGTTTTTT
d_call: TRBD1; clone_size: NA; j_call: TRBJ2-5; v_call: TRBV15; cdr3_aa: CATSRPRTGLGETQYF; cdr3_nt: TGTGCCACCAGCCGCCCCCGGACAGGGCTCGGGGAGACCCAGTACTTC
d_call: NA; clone_size: NA; j_call: TRBJ2-3; v_call: TRBV7-9; cdr3_aa: CASSTRQDTDTQYF; cdr3_nt: TGTGCCAGCAGCACCCGACAGGACACAGATACGCAGTATTTT
d_call: TRBD2; clone_size: NA; j_call: TRBJ2-2; v_call: TRBV7-9; cdr3_aa: CASPSFVGTSGNTGELFF; cdr3_nt: TGTGCCAGCCCCAGCTTTGTGGGGACTAGCGGGAATACCGGGGAGCTGTTTTTT
d_call: TRBD1; clone_size: few; j_call: TRBJ1-6; v_call: TRBV5-6; cdr3_aa: CASSLDRVESPLHF; cdr3_nt: TGTGCCAGCAGCCTGGACAGGGTAGAGTCACCCCTCCACTTT
d_call: NA; clone_size: NA; j_call: TRBJ1-2; v_call: TRBV6-1; cdr3_aa: CASSEGPGEGGYTF; cdr3_nt: TGTGCCAGCAGTGAGGGGCCAGGGGAGGGCGGCTACACCTTC
d_call: NA; clone_size: NA; j_call: TRBJ2-2; v_call: TRBV14; cdr3_aa: CASSQVIGGELFF; cdr3_nt: TGTGCCAGCAGCCAAGTAATCGGCGGGGAGCTGTTTTTT
d_call: TRBD1; clone_size: NA; j_call: TRBJ1-4; v_call: TRBV27; cdr3_aa: CASSPFGTGARATNEKLFF; cdr3_nt: TGTGCCAGCAGTCCCTTTGGGACAGGGGCCCGAGCAACTAATGAAAAACTGTTTTTT
d_call: NA; clone_size: few; j_call: TRBJ1-2; v_call: TRBV29-1; cdr3_aa: CSVVQAVGYTF; cdr3_nt: TGCAGCGTTGTACAGGCCGTGGGCTACACCTTC
d_call: TRBD2; clone_size: NA; j_call: TRBJ2-1; v_call: TRBV7-9; cdr3_aa: CASSSRGLAGGHEQFF; cdr3_nt: TGTGCCAGCAGCTCGCGGGGACTAGCGGGAGGCCATGAGCAGTTCTTC
d_call: NA; clone_size: NA; j_call: TRBJ2-2; v_call: TRBV9; cdr3_aa: CASSQSLANTGELFF; cdr3_nt: TGTGCCAGCAGTCAAAGCCTGGCGAACACCGGGGAGCTGTTTTTT
d_call: NA; clone_size: NA; j_call: TRBJ2-3; v_call: TRBV7-2; cdr3_aa: CASSLASSGLNTDTQYF; cdr3_nt: TGTGCCAGCAGTCTAGCGAGCTCCGGTCTTAACACAGATACGCAGTATTTT
d_call: TRBD1; clone_size: NA; j_call: TRBJ1-5; v_call: TRBV18; cdr3_aa: CASSPGQTNQPQHF; cdr3_nt: TGTGCCAGCTCACCGGGACAGACCAATCAGCCCCAGCATTTT
d_call: TRBD1; clone_size: NA; j_call: TRBJ1-5; v_call: TRBV30; cdr3_aa: CAWSHGQVPYSNQPQHF; cdr3_nt: TGTGCCTGGAGTCACGGACAGGTCCCGTATAGCAATCAGCCCCAGCATTTT
d_call: NA; clone_size: NA; j_call: TRBJ2-1; v_call: TRBV25-1; cdr3_aa: CASSDSGPYNEQFF; cdr3_nt: TGTGCCAGCAGTGACAGCGGACCCTACAATGAGCAGTTCTTC
d_call: NA; clone_size: NA; j_call: TRBJ1-1; v_call: TRBV29-1; cdr3_aa: CSALDSRNTEAFF; cdr3_nt: TGCAGCGCTCTGGACAGCAGGAACACTGAAGCTTTCTTT
d_call: TRBD1; clone_size: NA; j_call: TRBJ1-6; v_call: TRBV12-3/TRBV12-4; cdr3_aa: CASSQGANSPLHF; cdr3_nt: TGTGCCAGCAGCCAGGGGGCTAATTCACCCCTCCACTTT
d_call: NA; clone_size: NA; j_call: TRBJ1-5; v_call: TRBV21-1; cdr3_aa: CASSIQGQPQHF; cdr3_nt: TGTGCCAGCAGCATACAGGGTCAGCCCCAGCATTTT
d_call: NA; clone_size: few; j_call: TRBJ2-1; v_call: TRBV24-1; cdr3_aa: CATSDSGLSDEQFF; cdr3_nt: TGTGCCACCAGTGATTCAGGGCTGTCGGATGAGCAGTTCTTC
d_call: TRBD1; clone_size: NA; j_call: TRBJ1-1; v_call: TRBV12-5; cdr3_aa: CASGPGQPNTEAFF; cdr3_nt: TGTGCTAGTGGTCCGGGACAGCCGAACACTGAAGCTTTCTTT
d_call: NA; clone_size: NA; j_call: TRBJ1-3; v_call: TRBV18; cdr3_aa: CASSPPLTTPEDTIYF; cdr3_nt: TGTGCCAGCTCACCACCTCTGACGACTCCCGAAGACACCATATATTTT
d_call: NA; clone_size: NA; j_call: TRBJ1-1; v_call: TRBV19; cdr3_aa: CASSTYPQGGETEAFF; cdr3_nt: TGTGCCAGTAGTACGTACCCGCAGGGTGGGGAAACTGAAGCTTTCTTT
d_call: TRBD1; clone_size: NA; j_call: TRBJ2-5; v_call: TRBV12-5; cdr3_aa: CASGGDREETQYF; cdr3_nt: TGTGCTAGTGGGGGGGACAGAGAAGAGACCCAGTACTTC
d_call: TRBD1; clone_size: few; j_call: TRBJ2-5; v_call: TRBV14; cdr3_aa: CASSQVVRTGVWSTETQYF; cdr3_nt: TGTGCCAGCAGCCAAGTCGTCCGGACAGGGGTATGGTCTACGGAGACCCAGTACTTC
d_call: TRBD2; clone_size: NA; j_call: TRBJ2-3; v_call: TRBV28; cdr3_aa: CATGRQRGITDTQYF; cdr3_nt: TGTGCCACGGGTCGACAGCGGGGGATTACAGATACGCAGTATTTT
d_call: NA; clone_size: NA; j_call: TRBJ1-1; v_call: TRBV19; cdr3_aa: CASSQGTNTEAFF; cdr3_nt: TGTGCCAGTTCTCAGGGGACGAACACTGAAGCTTTCTTT
d_call: NA; clone_size: NA; j_call: TRBJ1-1; v_call: TRBV10-3; cdr3_aa: CAIRTGWDTEAFF; cdr3_nt: TGTGCCATCCGAACAGGGTGGGACACTGAAGCTTTCTTT
d_call: TRBD1; clone_size: NA; j_call: TRBJ1-2; v_call: TRBV7-2; cdr3_aa: CASSYRQGANYGYTF; cdr3_nt: TGTGCCAGCAGCTACCGACAGGGGGCTAACTATGGCTACACCTTC
d_call: NA; clone_size: NA; j_call: TRBJ1-2; v_call: TRBV12-3/TRBV12-4; cdr3_aa: CASSFEGDGYTF; cdr3_nt: TGTGCCAGCAGTTTTGAGGGAGACGGCTACACCTTC
d_call: NA; clone_size: NA; j_call: TRBJ2-1; v_call: TRBV4-3; cdr3_aa: CASSQEGRRAEQFF; cdr3_nt: TGCGCCAGCAGCCAAGAGGGCAGGAGGGCTGAGCAGTTCTTC
d_call: NA; clone_size: NA; j_call: TRBJ1-5; v_call: TRBV28; cdr3_aa: CASDRSYSNQPQHF; cdr3_nt: TGTGCCAGCGACAGGTCATATAGCAATCAGCCCCAGCATTTT
d_call: NA; clone_size: once; j_call: TRBJ2-1; v_call: TRBV19; cdr3_aa: CASTQGLYNEQFF; cdr3_nt: TGTGCCAGTACGCAGGGCCTCTACAATGAGCAGTTCTTC
d_call: TRBD2; clone_size: NA; j_call: TRBJ2-3; v_call: TRBV5-1; cdr3_aa: CASSLRGVRTDTQYF; cdr3_nt: TGCGCCAGCAGCTTGCGGGGGGTCCGCACAGATACGCAGTATTTT
d_call: TRBD2; clone_size: NA; j_call: TRBJ2-1; v_call: TRBV11-3; cdr3_aa: CASSLRGEDYNEQFF; cdr3_nt: TGTGCCAGCAGCTTACGGGGGGAAGACTACAATGAGCAGTTCTTC
d_call: TRBD1; clone_size: NA; j_call: TRBJ1-1; v_call: TRBV5-5; cdr3_aa: CASSIRDRVQNTEAFF; cdr3_nt: TGTGCCAGCAGCATCCGGGACAGGGTACAGAACACTGAAGCTTTCTTT
d_call: TRBD2; clone_size: NA; j_call: TRBJ2-2; v_call: TRBV7-2; cdr3_aa: CASSLAPSGNIWLFF; cdr3_nt: TGTGCCAGCAGCTTAGCGCCTAGCGGGAATATTTGGCTGTTTTTT
d_call: NA; clone_size: NA; j_call: TRBJ1-5; v_call: TRBV28; cdr3_aa: CASSSTYRASNQPQHF; cdr3_nt: TGTGCCAGCAGCTCTACGTACAGGGCTAGCAATCAGCCCCAGCATTTT
d_call: NA; clone_size: NA; j_call: TRBJ1-2; v_call: TRBV6-1; cdr3_aa: CASSEVVRDNYGYTF; cdr3_nt: TGTGCCAGCAGTGAAGTGGTCCGGGATAACTATGGCTACACCTTC
d_call: NA; clone_size: NA; j_call: TRBJ1-4; v_call: TRBV11-2; cdr3_aa: CASSSGQGSNEKLFF; cdr3_nt: TGTGCCAGCAGCTCCGGGCAGGGATCTAATGAAAAACTGTTTTTT
d_call: TRBD1; clone_size: few; j_call: TRBJ2-6; v_call: TRBV6-4; cdr3_aa: CASSDSGTGAVLTF; cdr3_nt: TGTGCCAGCAGTGACTCCGGGACAGGGGCAGTCCTGACTTTC
d_call: TRBD1; clone_size: NA; j_call: TRBJ1-5; v_call: TRBV2; cdr3_aa: CASSEIQSVVLGTGGLRNQPQHF; cdr3_nt: TGTGCCAGCAGTGAAATTCAATCGGTGGTACTTGGGACAGGGGGCTTAAGGAATCAGCCCCAGCATTTT